The clone carrying this T cell receptor beta chain was counted many times. What it binds is not known. The data are from a study of T cell repertoires in cytomegalovirus infection. Across the study: Recently identified HLA-C-restricted CMV epitopes and well-studied HLA-B-restricted CMV epitopes were used by the study. Signatures in public TCR beta sequences pointed to both CMV infection and matching HLA type.

Study-wide findings and caveats: Dominating the ex vivo response were HLA-C-restricted CMV-specific TCR beta clonotypes. Carriers of CMV plus the relevant HLA were identified by cumulative public TCR beta family frequency.

Germline lookup yields CDR1 DFQATT and CDR2 SNEGSKA (reference sequence). The CDR3 length is 15 residues. The ends lost 6 bases at V and 2 bases at J; junction bases unmatched: 13. TCRdb reprocessed the reads via MiXCR and lists one record per CDR3 protein. The sample has some 71,000 distinct CDR3 sequences; around 28% are singletons. The J gene is TRBJ2-7, the V gene TRBV20-1; 7 nucleotides match TRBD2. The sequence was obtained from a human donor in good health (CMV status not recorded). Some clones in this sample may be carry-over from other donors' samples. This sample comprised CD8+ T cells from cultured PBMCs, obtained from culture after CMV antigen stimulation. DNA of the CDR3: TGCAGTGCCCCAGGGCGCGGGAGAGAGACCTACGAGCAGTACTTC. It translates to CSAPGRGRETYEQYF.